The T cell receptor (beta chain) described here comes from a study of blood T cell repertoires in COVID-19. Original methodology: Amplification of reference gene primers provided the estimated nucleated cell counts. TCRdb's table, derived via immunoSEQ multiplex PCR, lists solely in-frame clones and lacks some. V, J and clone size are taken as reported in that table, and D and trimming were inferred from the DNA itself. The sample lists over 200,000 clones, nearly 90% occurring once. With 6 bases clipped from V and 4 bases from J, the junction kept 7 bases outside the gene matches. Germline V gene lookup returns CDR1 MNHEY and CDR2 SVGEGT. The length of the CDR3 is 15 residues.

The sample comprised PBMCs or T cells enriched from blood (not recorded which). This chain links TRBV6-2 or TRBV6-3 with TRBJ1-5; TRBD1 matches 9 bases. The receptor was isolated from a man aged 25-45 years who had recovered from COVID-19. The chain's CDR3 is CASSTDRGFNQPQHF. CDR3 bases: TGTGCCAGCAGCACGGACAGGGGTTTTAATCAGCCCCAGCATTTT.